This TCR beta chain came from a study of OX40 agonist ivuxolimab in advanced cancers. TCRdb's table, derived via immunoSEQ multiplex PCR, lists solely in-frame clones and lacks some. Of some 70,000 clones detected, roughly nine tenths appear once; the ten largest clones hold roughly 2.4%. Between the trimmed V and J ends, which lost 1 base and 3 bases, there was a span of 13 bases. In germline, CDR1 is KGHSH, CDR2 LQKENI. This CDR3 has 17 residues. The sequence was collected from an adult with an advanced solid tumor such as melanoma, head and neck, liver or kidney cancer. The material was CD4+ or CD8+ T cells sorted from blood, obtained in a trial of the OX40 agonist ivuxolimab. The chain uses TRBV18 and TRBJ2-6; tentatively, D is TRBD1 or TRBD2 (5 bases each). CDR3 in amino acids: CASSPLGAQYGANVLTF. CDR3 in DNA: TGTGCCAGCTCACCACTCGGGGCGCAGTATGGGGCCAACGTCCTGACTTTC.